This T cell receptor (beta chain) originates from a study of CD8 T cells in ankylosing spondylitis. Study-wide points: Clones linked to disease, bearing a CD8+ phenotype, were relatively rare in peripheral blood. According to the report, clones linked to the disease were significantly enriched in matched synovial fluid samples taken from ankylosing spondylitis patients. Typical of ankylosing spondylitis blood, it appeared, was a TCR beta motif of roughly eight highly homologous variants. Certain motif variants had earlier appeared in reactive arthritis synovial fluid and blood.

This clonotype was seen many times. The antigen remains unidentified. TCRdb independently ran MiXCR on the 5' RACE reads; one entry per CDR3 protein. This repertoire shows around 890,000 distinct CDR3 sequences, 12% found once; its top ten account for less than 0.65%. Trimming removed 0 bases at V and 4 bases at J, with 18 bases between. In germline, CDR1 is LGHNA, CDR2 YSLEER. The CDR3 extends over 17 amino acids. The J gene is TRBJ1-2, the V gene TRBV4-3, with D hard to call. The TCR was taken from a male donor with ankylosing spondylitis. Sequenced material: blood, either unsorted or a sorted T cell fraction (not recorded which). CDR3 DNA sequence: TGCGCCAGCAGCCAAGACCGCTACGGGGAAGAGAGCTATGGCTACACCTTC. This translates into CASSQDRYGEESYGYTF.